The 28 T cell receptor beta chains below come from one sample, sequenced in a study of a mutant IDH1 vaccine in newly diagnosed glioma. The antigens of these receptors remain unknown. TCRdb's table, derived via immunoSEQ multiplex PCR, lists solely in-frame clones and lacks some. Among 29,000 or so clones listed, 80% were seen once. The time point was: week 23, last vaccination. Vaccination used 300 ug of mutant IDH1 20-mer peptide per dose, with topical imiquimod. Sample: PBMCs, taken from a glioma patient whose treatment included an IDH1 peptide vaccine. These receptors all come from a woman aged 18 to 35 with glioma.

CDR3: CASSEREINEQYF. As DNA, the CDR3 is TGTGCCAGCAGTGAGCGGGAGATTAACGAGCAGTACTTC. The chain has TRBV6-1 and TRBJ2-7, with TRBD2 matching 7 bases. Trimming removed 3 bases from V and 5 bases from J; junction bases left unmatched: 4. The CDR3 contains 13 residues. Germline values: CDR1 MNHNS, CDR2 SASEGT.

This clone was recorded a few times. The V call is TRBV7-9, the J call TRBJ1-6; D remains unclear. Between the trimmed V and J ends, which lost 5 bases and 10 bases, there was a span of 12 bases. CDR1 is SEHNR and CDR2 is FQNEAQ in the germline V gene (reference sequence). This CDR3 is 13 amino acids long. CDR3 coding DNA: TGTGCCAGCAGCGAGGCCGTGGGCTCACCCCTCCACTTT. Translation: CASSEAVGSPLHF.

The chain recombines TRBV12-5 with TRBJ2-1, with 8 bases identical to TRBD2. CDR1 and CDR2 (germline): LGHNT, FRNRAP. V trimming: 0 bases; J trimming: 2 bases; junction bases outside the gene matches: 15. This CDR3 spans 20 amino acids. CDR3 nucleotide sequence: TGTGCTAGTGGTTTGGTTATAGCGGGGCCCACCCAAGGCCCCTACAATGAGCAGTTCTTC. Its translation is CASGLVIAGPTQGPYNEQFF.

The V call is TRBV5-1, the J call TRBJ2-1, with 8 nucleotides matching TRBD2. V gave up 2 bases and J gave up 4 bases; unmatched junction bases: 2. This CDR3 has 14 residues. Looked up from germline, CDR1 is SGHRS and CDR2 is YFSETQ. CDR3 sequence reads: CASSFSGVYNEQFF. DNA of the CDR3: TGCGCCAGCAGCTTTAGCGGGGTATACAATGAGCAGTTCTTC.

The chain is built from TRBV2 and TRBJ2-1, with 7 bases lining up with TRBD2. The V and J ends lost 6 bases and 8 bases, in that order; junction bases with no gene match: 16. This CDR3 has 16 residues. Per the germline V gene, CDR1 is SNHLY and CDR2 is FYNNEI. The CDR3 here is CASRAAGLPTMDEQFF. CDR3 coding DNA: TGTGCCAGCAGGGCAGCGGGACTCCCGACTATGGATGAGCAGTTCTTC.

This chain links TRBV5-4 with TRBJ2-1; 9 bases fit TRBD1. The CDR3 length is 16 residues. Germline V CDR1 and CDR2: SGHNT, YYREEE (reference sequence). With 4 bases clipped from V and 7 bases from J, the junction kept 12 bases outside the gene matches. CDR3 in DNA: TGTGCCAGCAGCGTAACGGGACAGGGAGAAGGAAATGAGCAGTTCTTC. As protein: CASSVTGQGEGNEQFF. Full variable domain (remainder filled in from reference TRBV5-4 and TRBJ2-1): ETGVTQSPTHLIKTRGQQVTLRCSSQSGHNTVSWYQQALGQGPQFIFQYYREEENGRGNFPPRFSGLQFPNYSSELNVNALELDDSALYLCASSVTGQGEGNEQFFGPGTRLTVL.

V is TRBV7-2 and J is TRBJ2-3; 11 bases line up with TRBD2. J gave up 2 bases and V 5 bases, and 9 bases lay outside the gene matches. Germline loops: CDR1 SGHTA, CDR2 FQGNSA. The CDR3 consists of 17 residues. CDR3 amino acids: CASSIPGTSGFTDTQYF. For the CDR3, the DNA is TGTGCCAGCAGCATACCCGGGACTAGCGGCTTCACAGATACGCAGTATTTT.

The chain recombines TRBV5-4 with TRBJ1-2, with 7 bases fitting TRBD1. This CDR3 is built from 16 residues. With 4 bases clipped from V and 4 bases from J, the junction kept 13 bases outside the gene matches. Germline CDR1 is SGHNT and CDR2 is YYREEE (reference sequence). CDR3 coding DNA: TGTGCCAGCAGCACCGCCGAGACAGGGAGTGCCTATGGCTACACCTTC. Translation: CASSTAETGSAYGYTF.

CDR3 DNA sequence: TGTGCCTGGAGGTCGGAAGGGGGGTTGGCTGGCTACACCTTC. This gives the protein CAWRSEGGLAGYTF. V is TRBV30 and J is TRBJ1-2; D is perhaps TRBD1 (6 bases). The CDR3 runs 14 residues. Germline CDR1 GTSNPN, CDR2 SVGIG (reference sequence). The germline V and J ends were trimmed by 3 bases and 7 bases, with 18 bases remaining between them.

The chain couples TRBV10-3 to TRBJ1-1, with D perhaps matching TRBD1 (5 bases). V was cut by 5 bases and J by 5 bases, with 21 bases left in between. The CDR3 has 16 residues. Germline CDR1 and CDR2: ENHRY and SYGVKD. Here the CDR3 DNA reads TGTGCCATCAGTTCCCCTCGTGGGGGTACGGAGACTGAAGCTTTCTTT. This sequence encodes CAISSPRGGTETEAFF.

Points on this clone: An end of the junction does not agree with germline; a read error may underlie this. The CDR3 spells CASSLGTGDEQYF. DNA of the CDR3: TGTGCTAGCAGCTTAGGGACAGGGGACGAGCAGTACTTC. V gene TRBV7-7 combines with J gene TRBJ2-7; 10 nucleotides align to TRBD1. This CDR3 region has 13 residues. In germline, CDR1 is SSHAT, CDR2 FNYEAQ (reference sequence).

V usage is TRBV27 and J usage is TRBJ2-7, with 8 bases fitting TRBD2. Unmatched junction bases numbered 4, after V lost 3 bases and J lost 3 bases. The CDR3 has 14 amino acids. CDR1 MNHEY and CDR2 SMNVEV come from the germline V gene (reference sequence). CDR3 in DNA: TGTGCCAGCAGTTTCTTCGGGGGGGGCTACGAGCAGTACTTC. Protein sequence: CASSFFGGGYEQYF.

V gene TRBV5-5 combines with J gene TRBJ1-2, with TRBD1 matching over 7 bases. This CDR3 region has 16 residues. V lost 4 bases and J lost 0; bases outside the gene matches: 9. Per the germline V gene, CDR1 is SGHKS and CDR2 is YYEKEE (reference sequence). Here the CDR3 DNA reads TGTGCCAGCAGCAAAGACGCCGGGACAGCTAACTATGGCTACACCTTC. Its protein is CASSKDAGTANYGYTF.

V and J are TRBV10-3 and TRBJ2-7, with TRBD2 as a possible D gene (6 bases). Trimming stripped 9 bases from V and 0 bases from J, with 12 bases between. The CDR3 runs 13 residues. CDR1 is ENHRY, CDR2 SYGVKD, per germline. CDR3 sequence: CAMKGTSSYEQYF. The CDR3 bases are TGTGCCATGAAGGGGACTTCCTCCTACGAGCAGTACTTC.

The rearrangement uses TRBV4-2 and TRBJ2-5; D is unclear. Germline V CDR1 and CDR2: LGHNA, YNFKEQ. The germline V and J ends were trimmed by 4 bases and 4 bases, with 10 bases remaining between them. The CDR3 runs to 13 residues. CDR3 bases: TGTGCCAGCAGCCCTCCCTCGGGAGAGACCCAGTACTTC. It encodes CASSPPSGETQYF.

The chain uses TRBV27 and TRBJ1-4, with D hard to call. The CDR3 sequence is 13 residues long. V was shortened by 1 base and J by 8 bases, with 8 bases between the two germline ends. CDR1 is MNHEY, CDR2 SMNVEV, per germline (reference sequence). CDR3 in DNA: TGTGCCAGCAGTTTATGGGGTTCGGAAAAACTGTTTTTT. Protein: CASSLWGSEKLFF.

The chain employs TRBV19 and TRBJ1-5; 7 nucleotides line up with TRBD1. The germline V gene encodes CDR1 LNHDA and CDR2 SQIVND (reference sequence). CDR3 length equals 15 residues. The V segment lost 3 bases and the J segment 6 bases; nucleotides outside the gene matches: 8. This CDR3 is CASSMTGRDGQPQHF. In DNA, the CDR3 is TGTGCCAGTAGTATGACAGGGAGGGACGGTCAGCCCCAGCATTTT. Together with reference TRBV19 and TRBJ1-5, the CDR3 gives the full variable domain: DGGITQSPKYLFRKEGQNVTLSCEQNLNHDAMYWYRQDPGQGLRLIYYSQIVNDFQKGDIAEGYSVSREKKESFPLTVTSAQKNPTAFYLCASSMTGRDGQPQHFGDGTRLSIL.

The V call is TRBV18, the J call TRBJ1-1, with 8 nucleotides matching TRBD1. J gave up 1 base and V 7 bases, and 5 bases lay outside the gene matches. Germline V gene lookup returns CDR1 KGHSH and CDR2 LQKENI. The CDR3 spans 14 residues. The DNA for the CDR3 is TGTGCCAGCTGTCTGACAGGGGAGAACACTGAAGCTTTCTTT. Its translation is CASCLTGENTEAFF.

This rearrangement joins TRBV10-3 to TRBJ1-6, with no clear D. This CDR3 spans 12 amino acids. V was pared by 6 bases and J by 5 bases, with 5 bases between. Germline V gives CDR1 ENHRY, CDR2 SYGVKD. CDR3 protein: CAISVDNSPLHF. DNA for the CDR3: TGTGCCATCAGCGTGGATAATTCACCCCTCCACTTT.

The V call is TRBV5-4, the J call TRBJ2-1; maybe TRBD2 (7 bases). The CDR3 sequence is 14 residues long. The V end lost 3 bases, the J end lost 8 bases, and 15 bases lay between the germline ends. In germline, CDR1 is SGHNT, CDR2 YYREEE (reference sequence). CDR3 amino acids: CASSWTGGTDEQFF. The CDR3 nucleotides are TGTGCCAGCAGCTGGACGGGGGGCACAGATGAGCAGTTCTTC.

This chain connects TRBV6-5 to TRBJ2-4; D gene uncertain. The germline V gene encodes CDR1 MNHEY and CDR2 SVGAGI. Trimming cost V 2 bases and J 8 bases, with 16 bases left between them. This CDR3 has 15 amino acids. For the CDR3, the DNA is TGTGCCAGCAGTTACGATTTCAGGACGAAGGACATTCAGTACTTC. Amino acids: CASSYDFRTKDIQYF.

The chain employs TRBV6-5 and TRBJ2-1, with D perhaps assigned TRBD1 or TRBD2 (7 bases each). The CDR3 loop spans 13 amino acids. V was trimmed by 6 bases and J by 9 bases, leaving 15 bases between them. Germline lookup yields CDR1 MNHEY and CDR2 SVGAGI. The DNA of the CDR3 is TGTGCCAGCAGCCGACAGGGAGGGAGTGAGCAGTTCTTC. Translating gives CASSRQGGSEQFF.

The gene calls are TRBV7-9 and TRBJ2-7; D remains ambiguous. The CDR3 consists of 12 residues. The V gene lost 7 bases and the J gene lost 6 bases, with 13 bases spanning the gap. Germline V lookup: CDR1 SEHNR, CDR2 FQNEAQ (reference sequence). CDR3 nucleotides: TGTGCCAGCACCCCGGCACTCGGCGAGCAGTACTTC. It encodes CASTPALGEQYF.

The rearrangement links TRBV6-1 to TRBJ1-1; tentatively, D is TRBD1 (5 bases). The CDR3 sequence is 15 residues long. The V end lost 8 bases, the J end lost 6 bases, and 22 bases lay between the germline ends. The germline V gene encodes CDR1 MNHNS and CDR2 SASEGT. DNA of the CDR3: TGTGCCAGCCGGGACGGGGGATCCTATATACCTGAAGCTTTCTTT. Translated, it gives CASRDGGSYIPEAFF.

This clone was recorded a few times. The CDR3: CASSSWASNTEAFF. In DNA form, the CDR3 reads TGTGCCAGCAGTTCCTGGGCCTCGAACACTGAAGCTTTCTTT. The chain couples TRBV11-1 to TRBJ1-1; the D is unclear. CDR3 length equals 14 residues. V was trimmed by 6 bases and J by 1 base, leaving 12 bases between them. Germline values: CDR1 SGHAT, CDR2 FQDESV (reference sequence).

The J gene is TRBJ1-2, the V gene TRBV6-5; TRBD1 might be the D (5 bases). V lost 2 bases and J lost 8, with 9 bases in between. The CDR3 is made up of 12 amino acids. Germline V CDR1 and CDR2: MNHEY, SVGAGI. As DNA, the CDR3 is TGTGCCAGCAGTTACGTCGGGGGGGGCTACACCTTC. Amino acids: CASSYVGGGYTF.

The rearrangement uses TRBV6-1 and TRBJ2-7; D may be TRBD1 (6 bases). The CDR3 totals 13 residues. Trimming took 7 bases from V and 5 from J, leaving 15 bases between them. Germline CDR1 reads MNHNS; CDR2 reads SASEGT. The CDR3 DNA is TGTGCCAGCATCCTTACAGGGAATGACGAGCAGTACTTC. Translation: CASILTGNDEQYF.

CDR3 region: CATAGGDTEAFF. CDR3 sequence (DNA): TGTGCCACGGCAGGGGGGGACACTGAAGCTTTCTTT. The rearrangement links TRBV10-3 to TRBJ1-1, with 7 bases that match TRBD1. Germline V gives CDR1 ENHRY, CDR2 SYGVKD. The CDR3 sequence is 12 residues long. V shed 10 bases, J shed 3 bases, and the junction held 5 bases outside the gene matches.